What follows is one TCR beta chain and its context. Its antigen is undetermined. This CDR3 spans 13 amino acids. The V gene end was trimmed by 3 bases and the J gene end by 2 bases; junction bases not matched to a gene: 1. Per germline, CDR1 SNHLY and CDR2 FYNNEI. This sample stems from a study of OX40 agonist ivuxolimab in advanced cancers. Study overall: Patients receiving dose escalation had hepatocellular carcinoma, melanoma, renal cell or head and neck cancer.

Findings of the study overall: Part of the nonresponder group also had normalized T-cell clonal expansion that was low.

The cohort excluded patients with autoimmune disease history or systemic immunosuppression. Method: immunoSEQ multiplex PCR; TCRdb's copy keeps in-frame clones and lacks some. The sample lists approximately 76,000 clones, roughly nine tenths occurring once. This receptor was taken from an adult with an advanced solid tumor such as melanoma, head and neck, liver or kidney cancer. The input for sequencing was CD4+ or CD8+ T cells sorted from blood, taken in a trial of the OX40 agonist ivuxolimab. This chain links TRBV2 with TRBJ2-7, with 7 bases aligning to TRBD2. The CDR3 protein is CASSELAAYEQYF. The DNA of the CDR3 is TGTGCCAGCAGTGAGCTAGCGGCCTACGAGCAGTACTTC.